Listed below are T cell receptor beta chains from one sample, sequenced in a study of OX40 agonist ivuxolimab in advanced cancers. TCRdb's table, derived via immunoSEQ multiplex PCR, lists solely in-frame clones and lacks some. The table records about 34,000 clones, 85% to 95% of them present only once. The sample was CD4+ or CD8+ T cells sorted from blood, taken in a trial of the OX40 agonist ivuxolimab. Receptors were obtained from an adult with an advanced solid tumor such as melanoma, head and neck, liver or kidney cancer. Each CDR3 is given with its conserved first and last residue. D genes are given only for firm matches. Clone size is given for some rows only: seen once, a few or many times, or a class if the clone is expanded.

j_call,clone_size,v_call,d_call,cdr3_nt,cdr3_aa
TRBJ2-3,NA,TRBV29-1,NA,TGCAGCGTTGAACCGCGCACAGATACGCAGTATTTT,CSVEPRTDTQYF
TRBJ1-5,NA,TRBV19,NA,TGTGCCAGTAGTTCACAGAGCAATCAGCCCCAGCATTTT,CASSSQSNQPQHF
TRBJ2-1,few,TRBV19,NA,TGTGCCAGTAGTGGCTCCTACAATGAGCAGTTCTTC,CASSGSYNEQFF
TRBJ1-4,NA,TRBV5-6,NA,TGTGCCAGCAGCTTTCATCAGGGACGTAATGAAAAACTGTTTTTT,CASSFHQGRNEKLFF
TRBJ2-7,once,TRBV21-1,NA,TGTGCCAGCAGCAAAGCGCAGAATCCGGAGGGGTTATTTGTAGTGCAGTACTTC,CASSKAQNPEGLFVVQYF
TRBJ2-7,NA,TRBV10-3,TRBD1,TGTGCCATCGGGGACAGCGATCCCTACGAGCAGTACTTC,CAIGDSDPYEQYF
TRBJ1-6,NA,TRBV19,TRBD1,TGTGCCAGTAGCAGACAGGGGGCGACGGGGAATTCACCCCTCCACTTT,CASSRQGATGNSPLHF
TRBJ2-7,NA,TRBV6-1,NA,TGTGCCAGCCTACCTAGGACGGACTCCTACGAGCAGTACTTC,CASLPRTDSYEQYF
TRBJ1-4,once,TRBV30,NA,TGTGCCTGGAGCATCAACCTCGCAACTAATGAAAAACTGTTTTTT,CAWSINLATNEKLFF
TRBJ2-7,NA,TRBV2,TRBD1,TGTGCCAGCAGTGAAGCTCTTGGGACAGGGCCCCACGAGCAGTACTTC,CASSEALGTGPHEQYF
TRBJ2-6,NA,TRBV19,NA,TGTGCCAGTAGTATTCAAGCCTCTGGGGCCAACGTCCTGACTTTC,CASSIQASGANVLTF
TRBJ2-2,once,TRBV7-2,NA,TGTGCCAGCAGCAGCGCACGGGGAGAGAACACCGGGGAGCTGTTTTTT,CASSSARGENTGELFF
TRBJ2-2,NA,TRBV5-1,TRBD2,TGCGCCAGCAGCTTGGGCGGGAGGAACACCGGGGAGCTGTTTTTT,CASSLGGRNTGELFF
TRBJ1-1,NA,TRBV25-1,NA,TGTGCCAGCAGTGCGACAGCGTCCAACACTGAAGCTTTCTTT,CASSATASNTEAFF
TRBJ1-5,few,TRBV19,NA,TGTGCCAGTCGGACATTTAGCAATCAGCCCCAGCATTTT,CASRTFSNQPQHF
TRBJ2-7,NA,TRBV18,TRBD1,TGTGCCAGCTCACCGGACAGGTCCCCCTACGAGCAGTACTTC,CASSPDRSPYEQYF
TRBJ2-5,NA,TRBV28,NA,TGTGCCAGCTACCGCCGGGACATAGAGACCCAGTACTTC,CASYRRDIETQYF
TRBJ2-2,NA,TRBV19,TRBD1,TGTGCCAGTAGTATAGGTTACAGGGGGCTTACCGGGGAGCTGTTTTTT,CASSIGYRGLTGELFF
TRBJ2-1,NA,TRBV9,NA,TGTGCCAGCAGCGTAGGGGGCAGTGCCAAATACAATGAGCAGTTCTTC,CASSVGGSAKYNEQFF
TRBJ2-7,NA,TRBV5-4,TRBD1,TGTGCCAGCAGCTCACAGGGGGCCCCCTACGAGCAGTACTTC,CASSSQGAPYEQYF
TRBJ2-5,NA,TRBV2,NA,TGTGCCAGCAGCCGGGACTTAGGGGAGACCCAGTACTTC,CASSRDLGETQYF
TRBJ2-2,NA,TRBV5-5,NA,TGTGCCAGCAGCGACCTAAGGGAGGTAACCGGGGAGCTGTTTTTT,CASSDLREVTGELFF
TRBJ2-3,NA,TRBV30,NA,TGTGCCTGGAGCCGGCGCGGAATAAGCACAGATACGCAGTATTTT,CAWSRRGISTDTQYF
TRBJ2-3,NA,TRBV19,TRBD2,TGTGCCAGTAGTATAGACGGGACTACCTCCACAGATACGCAGTATTTT,CASSIDGTTSTDTQYF
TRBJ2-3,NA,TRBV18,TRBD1,TGTGCCAGCTCACCAGGGACAGGGAGGACAGATACGCAGTATTTT,CASSPGTGRTDTQYF
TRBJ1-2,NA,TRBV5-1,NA,TGCGCCAGCAGCTTGGAGCAGGCAACTAACTATGGCTACACCTTC,CASSLEQATNYGYTF
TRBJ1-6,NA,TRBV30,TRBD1,TGTGCCTGGAGCGCAACAGGGGGCAGGTCACCCCTCCACTTT,CAWSATGGRSPLHF
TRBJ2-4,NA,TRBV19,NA,TGTGCCAGTAGTCCCGTGGCAGGGGAAGGAGACATTCAGTACTTC,CASSPVAGEGDIQYF
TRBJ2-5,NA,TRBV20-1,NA,TGCAGTGCTACCCCTCAAGAGACCCAGTACTTC,CSATPQETQYF
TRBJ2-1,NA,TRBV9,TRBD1,TGTGCCAGCAGCCCACAGGGGCAGGACTACAATGAGCAGTTCTTC,CASSPQGQDYNEQFF
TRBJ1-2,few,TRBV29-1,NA,TGCAGCGTTGCGCGGCCCCTCGGCGGCTACACCTTC,CSVARPLGGYTF
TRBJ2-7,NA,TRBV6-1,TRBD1,TGTGCCAGCACTATCGGGACAGGGGGCGAGCAGTACTTC,CASTIGTGGEQYF
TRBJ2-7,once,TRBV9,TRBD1,TGTGCCAGCAGCGTAGCCCCAGGGGGCGTATACGAGCAGTACTTC,CASSVAPGGVYEQYF
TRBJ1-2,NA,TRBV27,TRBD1,TGTGCCACCAGGGGGGGTGGCTATGGCTACACCTTC,CATRGGGYGYTF
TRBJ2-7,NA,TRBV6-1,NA,TGTGCCAGCATACTTACCCCAAGGGGATACGAGCAGTACTTC,CASILTPRGYEQYF
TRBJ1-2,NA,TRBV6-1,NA,TGTGCCAGCAGTGAAGAAACCGGGAGGCGAGGCTATGGCTACACCTTC,CASSEETGRRGYGYTF
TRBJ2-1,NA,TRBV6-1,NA,TGTGCCAGCAGCTTAGACCCGAGCTCCTACAATGAGCAGTTCTTC,CASSLDPSSYNEQFF
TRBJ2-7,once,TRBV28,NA,TGTGCCAGCAGACTGACAGGCCCCTACGAGCAGTACTTC,CASRLTGPYEQYF
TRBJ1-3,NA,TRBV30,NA,TGTGCCTGGAGTCTCCGGTGGGGTGGTGGAAACACCATATATTTT,CAWSLRWGGGNTIYF
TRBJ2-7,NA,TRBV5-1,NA,TGCGCCAGGCAGGGCTACGAGCAGTACTTC,CARQGYEQYF
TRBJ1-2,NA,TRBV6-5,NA,TGTGCCAGCAGTTACTCAGGGGGTGGCTACACCTTC,CASSYSGGGYTF
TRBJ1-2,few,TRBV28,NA,TGTGCCAGTGGCAACTATGGCTACACCTTC,CASGNYGYTF
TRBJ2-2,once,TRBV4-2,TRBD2,TGTGCCAGCTCTAAGGGGCGGCTAGCGGGAGGACAGAACACCGGGGAGCTGTTTTTT,CASSKGRLAGGQNTGELFF
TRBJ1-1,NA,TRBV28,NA,TGTGCCAGCAGTCCCCCAGGGGTTACTGAAGCTTTCTTT,CASSPPGVTEAFF
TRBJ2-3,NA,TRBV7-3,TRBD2,TGTGCCAGCAGCACTCTAGCGGGGGGGAGCACAGATACGCAGTATTTT,CASSTLAGGSTDTQYF
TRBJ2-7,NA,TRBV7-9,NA,TGTGCCAGCAGCTTAGCGGGGGTGGCGGTCGACGAGCAGTACTTC,CASSLAGVAVDEQYF
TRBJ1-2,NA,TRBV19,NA,TGTGCCAGTAGTATAACCACTAACTATGGCTACACCTTC,CASSITTNYGYTF
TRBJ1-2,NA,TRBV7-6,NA,TGTGCCAGCAGCTTAGCTTCAGGGGCGGGGGGCTACACCTTC,CASSLASGAGGYTF
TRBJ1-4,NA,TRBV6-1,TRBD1,TGTGCCCGACATCAGGGGGGTTCGCATGAAAAACTGTTTTTT,CARHQGGSHEKLFF